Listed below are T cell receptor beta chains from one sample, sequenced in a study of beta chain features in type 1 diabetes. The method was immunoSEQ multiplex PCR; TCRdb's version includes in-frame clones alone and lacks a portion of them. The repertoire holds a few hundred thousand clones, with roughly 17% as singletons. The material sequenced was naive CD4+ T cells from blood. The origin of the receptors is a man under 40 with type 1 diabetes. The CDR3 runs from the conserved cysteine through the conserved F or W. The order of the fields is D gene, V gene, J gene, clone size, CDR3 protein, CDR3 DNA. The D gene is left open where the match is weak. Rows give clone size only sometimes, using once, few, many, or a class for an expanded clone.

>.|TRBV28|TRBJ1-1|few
CASSSQNSWNTEAFF
TGTGCCAGCAGTTCGCAGAACAGCTGGAACACTGAAGCTTTCTTT
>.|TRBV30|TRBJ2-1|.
CAWSGWGGKYEQFF
TGTGCCTGGAGTGGGTGGGGCGGGAAGTATGAGCAGTTCTTC
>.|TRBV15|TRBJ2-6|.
CATLASGANVLTF
TGTGCCACCTTGGCTTCTGGGGCCAACGTCCTGACTTTC
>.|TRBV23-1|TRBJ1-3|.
CASIRTGGNTIYF
TGCGCCAGCATTCGTACAGGTGGAAACACCATATATTTT
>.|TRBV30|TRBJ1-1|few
CAWIPLGRTAEAFF
TGTGCCTGGATCCCCTTGGGCCGGACAGCAGAAGCTTTCTTT
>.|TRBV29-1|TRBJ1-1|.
CSVVVGAAMGTEAFF
TGCAGCGTTGTAGTAGGGGCGGCGATGGGGACTGAAGCTTTCTTT
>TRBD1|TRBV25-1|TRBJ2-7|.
CASRAAGTGVLYEQYF
TGTGCCAGCAGGGCCGCCGGGACAGGGGTTCTCTACGAGCAGTACTTC
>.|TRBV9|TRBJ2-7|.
CASSAGSSSYEQYF
TGTGCCAGCAGCGCCGGCTCGAGCTCCTACGAGCAGTACTTC
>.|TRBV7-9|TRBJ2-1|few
CASSFHLRVNEQFF
TGTGCCAGCAGCTTCCACCTAAGGGTCAATGAGCAGTTCTTC
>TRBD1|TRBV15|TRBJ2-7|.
CATRGRGQGATYEQYF
TGTGCCACCAGAGGAAGAGGACAGGGGGCGACCTACGAGCAGTACTTC
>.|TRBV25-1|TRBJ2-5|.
CASSESSETQYF
TGTGCCAGCAGTGAATCGTCAGAGACCCAGTACTTC
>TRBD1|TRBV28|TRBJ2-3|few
CASRTLGTGGETDTQYF
TGTGCCAGCAGGACCCTGGGGACAGGGGGTGAAACAGATACGCAGTATTTT
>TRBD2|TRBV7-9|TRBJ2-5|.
CASSSGLAAQETQYF
TGTGCCAGCAGCTCGGGACTAGCGGCCCAAGAGACCCAGTACTTC
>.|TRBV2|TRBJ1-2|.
CASSGEGNYGYTF
TGTGCCAGCAGCGGGGAAGGGAACTATGGCTACACCTTC
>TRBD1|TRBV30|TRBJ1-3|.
CACRDRGSGNTIYF
TGTGCCTGTCGGGACAGGGGCTCTGGAAACACCATATATTTT
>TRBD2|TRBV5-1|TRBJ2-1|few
CASSLESSGYNEQFF
TGCGCCAGCAGCTTGGAGTCTAGCGGTTACAATGAGCAGTTCTTC
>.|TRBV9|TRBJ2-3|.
CASSVDGASTDTQYF
TGTGCCAGCAGCGTAGACGGAGCTAGCACAGATACGCAGTATTTT
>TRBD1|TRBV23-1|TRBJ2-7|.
CASSQVVRQGNSYEQYF
TGCGCCAGCAGTCAGGTCGTTAGACAGGGTAATTCTTACGAGCAGTACTTC
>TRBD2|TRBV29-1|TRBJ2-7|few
CSVDSAGGPYEQYF
TGCAGCGTTGATTCAGCGGGGGGACCCTACGAGCAGTACTTC
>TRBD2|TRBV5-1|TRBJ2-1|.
CASSNQGGAGEQFF
TGCGCCAGCAGCAACCAGGGAGGGGCGGGTGAGCAGTTCTTC
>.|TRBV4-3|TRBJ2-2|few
CASTAKMSVGTGAANTGELFF
TGCGCCAGCACCGCCAAGATGAGTGTTGGAACCGGAGCCGCGAACACCGGGGAGCTGTTTTTT